This T cell receptor (beta chain) was sequenced during a study of cytomegalovirus exposure and HLA in healthy donors. In the PCR, 60 Vbeta and 13 Jbeta primers were used. TCRdb's table, derived via immunoSEQ multiplex PCR, lists solely in-frame clones and lacks some. The data hold some 91,000 clones, with around four fifths observed a single time. V lost 8 bases, J lost 8 bases, and 33 bases lay in between. Looked up from germline, CDR1 is SEHNR and CDR2 is FQNEAQ (reference sequence). The CDR3 consists of 18 residues. Findings and limits, study-wide: For TCR beta chains, V- and J-gene trimming was later linked to a missense DCLRE1C variant. The number of N-insertions in an Asian-associated ancestry cluster was reportedly below the 666-donor mean in a later analysis. Presence/absence analyses assumed roughly uniform sequencing depth across donors, which may not hold. Earlier analysis found most TCR beta V segments productive about 87% or about 30% of the time.

On this clone: The target antigen is unknown.

The TCR originated in a woman in her sixties in good health and CMV-seronegative. Material for sequencing was PBMCs. The chain couples TRBV7-9 to TRBJ1-2; possible D gene TRBD1, 6 bases. This CDR3 is CASGTGTREGSYTTGYTF. CDR3 bases: TGTGCCAGCGGAACAGGGACAAGGGAAGGCAGTTACACGACGGGCTACACCTTC.